This T cell receptor beta chain was documented in a study of shared clonotypes between healthy human individuals. This CDR3 is 16 amino acids long. J was trimmed by 0 bases and V by 5 bases; bases with no gene match: 8. Germline CDR1 SGHAT, CDR2 FQNNGV. This clone was seen a few times. Method: immunoSEQ multiplex PCR; TCRdb's copy keeps in-frame clones and lacks some. Among around 2.3 million clones, more than 90% were seen once, and the ten largest hold more than 0.1%. Investigators divided CD4+ cells into CD45RA+ naive and CD45RA-negative memory subsets. The material sequenced was naive CD4+ T cells sorted from blood. Subset denoted: CD45RA+ positively selected. The rearrangement links TRBV11-2 to TRBJ2-5, with 8 nucleotides matching TRBD2. This clonotype was sampled from a man aged 18 to 35 in good health. This chain's CDR3 is CASSRYGRGDQETQYF. CDR3 bases: TGTGCCAGCAGCCGGTACGGGAGGGGCGACCAAGAGACCCAGTACTTC.